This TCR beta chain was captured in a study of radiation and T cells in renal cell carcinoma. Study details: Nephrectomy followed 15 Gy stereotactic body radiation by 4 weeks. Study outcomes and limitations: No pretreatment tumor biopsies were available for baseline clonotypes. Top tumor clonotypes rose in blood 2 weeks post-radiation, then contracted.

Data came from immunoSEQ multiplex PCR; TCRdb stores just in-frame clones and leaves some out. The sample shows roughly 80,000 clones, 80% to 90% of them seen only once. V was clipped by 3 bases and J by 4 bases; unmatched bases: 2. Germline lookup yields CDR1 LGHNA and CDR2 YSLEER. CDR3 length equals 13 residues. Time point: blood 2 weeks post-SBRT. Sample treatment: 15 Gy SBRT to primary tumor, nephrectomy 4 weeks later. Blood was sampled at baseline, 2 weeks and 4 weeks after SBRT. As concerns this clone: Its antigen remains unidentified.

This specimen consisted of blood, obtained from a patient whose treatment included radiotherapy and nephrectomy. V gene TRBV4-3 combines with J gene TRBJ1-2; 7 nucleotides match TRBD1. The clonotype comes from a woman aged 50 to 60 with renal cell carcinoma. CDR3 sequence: CASSQGQFYGYTF. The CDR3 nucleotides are TGCGCCAGCAGCCAGGGACAGTTCTATGGCTACACCTTC.